This T cell receptor (beta chain) was sequenced in a study of blood T cell repertoires in COVID-19. Across the whole study: Whether acute or convalescent, the COVID-19 samples came from the United States, Italy and Spain. T cells, B-cell-depleted T cells, or PBMCs provided the cDNA or gDNA that served as material.

Seattle patients were enrolled during active infection and followed longitudinally. As processed by the authors: The assay estimated nucleated cells by amplifying reference gene primers. The repertoire was sequenced with immunoSEQ multiplex PCR; TCRdb's copy has only in-frame clones and lacks some. D and trimming were read from the DNA, whereas the V and J calls and clone size are those reported in that table. The sample includes about 260,000 clones, approximately 91% seen only once; the top ten take around 11%. The CDR3 is 14 residues long. Between the trimmed V and J ends, which lost 6 bases and 8 bases, there was a span of 16 bases. The germline V gene encodes CDR1 MNHEY and CDR2 SVGAGI.

This chain joins TRBV6-5 and TRBJ1-4; D is possibly TRBD1 (5 bases). Material for sequencing was peripheral blood. This receptor was identified in a woman under 40 with COVID-19, enrolled during active disease. Here the CDR3 DNA reads TGTGCCAGCAGCTCAAGGGGTAGGCGGGAAAAACTGTTTTTT. This encodes CASSSRGRREKLFF.